The present TCR beta chain was sequenced within a study of blood T cell repertoires in COVID-19. About the study: Samples representing acute and convalescent COVID-19 were sourced from the United States, Italy and Spain. PBMCs, B-cell-depleted T cells, or T cells provided the cDNA or gDNA that made up the material.

V lost 2 bases to trimming and J lost 4 bases; unmatched junction nucleotides: 7. CDR1 is KGHSH and CDR2 is LQKENI in the germline V gene. CDR3 length equals 15 residues. The table came from immunoSEQ multiplex PCR; TCRdb's copy has only in-frame clones and leaves some out. The sample lists around 260,000 clones; about nine tenths were seen once. Seattle cases were enrolled at active infection and followed longitudinally. The receptor's source is a person in their late teens or twenties with COVID-19, enrolled during active disease. The V call is TRBV18, the J call TRBJ1-1, with 7 bases aligning to TRBD1. The sequencing input was peripheral blood. The CDR3 DNA follows: TGTGCCAGCTCACCAAAACAGGGGATGGGCACTGAAGCTTTCTTT. This sequence encodes CASSPKQGMGTEAFF.